The 24 T cell receptor beta chains below were found in one sample sequenced in a study of blood T cell repertoires in COVID-19. Generated by immunoSEQ multiplex PCR, the TCRdb table keeps only in-frame clones and is missing some. The data hold approximately 150,000 clones, with approximately 90% observed a single time. Source material: peripheral blood. Every receptor here comes from a human donor in a cohort sampled during active COVID-19.

The J gene is TRBJ2-2, the V gene TRBV2; TRBD1 aligns across 7 bases. J gave up 4 bases and V 5 bases, and 1 base lay outside the gene matches. The CDR3 has 13 residues. Germline CDR1 SNHLY, CDR2 FYNNEI. CDR3 region: CASSPGGTGELFF. The DNA for the CDR3 is TGTGCCAGCAGTCCAGGGGGCACCGGGGAGCTGTTTTTT.

This chain uses TRBV4-2 with TRBJ2-1, with D perhaps TRBD2 (6 bases). Germline assignment: CDR1 LGHNA and CDR2 YNFKEQ. V lost 0 bases, J lost 4 bases, and 16 bases lay in between. The CDR3 totals 17 residues. The CDR3 region has the DNA TGTGCCAGCAGCCAAGAGGGGACTCGGGGTTCTTACAATGAGCAGTTCTTC. Amino acid sequence: CASSQEGTRGSYNEQFF.

The chain employs TRBV5-1 and TRBJ1-1, with a tentative D call TRBD1 (6 bases). Germline-derived CDR1 and CDR2 are SGHRS and YFSETQ. Trimming removed 0 bases at V and 1 base at J, with 10 bases between. CDR3 length: 15 residues. The DNA of the CDR3 is TGCGCCAGCAGCTTGGGGACAGTGGGGAACACTGAAGCTTTCTTT. Protein sequence: CASSLGTVGNTEAFF.

The gene calls are TRBV20-1 and TRBJ2-7; D is ambiguous. V gave up 0 bases and J gave up 9 bases, with 9 bases separating them. The length of the CDR3 is 11 residues. CDR1 DFQATT and CDR2 SNEGSKA come from the germline V gene (reference sequence). The CDR3 DNA reads TGCAGTGCTAGAGAGGGCCGGCGGCAGTACTTC. The encoded protein is CSAREGRRQYF.

This clone has only one observation. The V and J genes are TRBV15 and TRBJ1-2; D may be TRBD1 (5 bases). The V gene's germline CDR1 is LNHNV and CDR2 YYDKDF (reference sequence). The length of the CDR3 is 13 residues. The V and J ends lost 5 bases and 4 bases respectively, with 11 bases between them. The CDR3 DNA reads TGTGCCACCAGCTCAGGGTCAGGCTATGGCTACACCTTC. As protein: CATSSGSGYGYTF. Combining the CDR3 with reference TRBV15 and TRBJ1-2 gives the whole variable domain DAMVIQNPRYQVTQFGKPVTLSCSQTLNHNVMYWYQQKSSQAPKLLFHYYDKDFNNEADTPDNFQSRRPNTSFCFLDIRSPGLGDTAMYLCATSSGSGYGYTFGSGTRLTVV.

In its sample, this clone was seen a few times. The V and J genes are TRBV14 and TRBJ2-7; no clear D. The CDR3 covers 12 residues. The germline gives CDR1 SGHDN, CDR2 FVKESK. Trimming removed 3 bases from V and 2 bases from J, with 5 bases in between. The CDR3 bases are TGTGCCAGCAGCCAGACTCCCTACGAGCAGTACTTC. Residues: CASSQTPYEQYF.

This chain links TRBV7-8 with TRBJ2-7; 11 bases map to TRBD2. After removal of 3 bases from V and 3 bases from J, the junction contained 4 bases not matched to a gene. The germline gives CDR1 SGHVS, CDR2 FQNEAQ. This CDR3 region has 15 residues. The CDR3 DNA is TGTGCCAGCAGCTTGACTAGCGGGGCCTTCTACGAGCAGTACTTC. It is translated as CASSLTSGAFYEQYF.

The chain couples TRBV6-5 to TRBJ2-7; a possible D gene is TRBD2 (7 bases). The germline V and J ends were trimmed by 0 bases and 2 bases, with 11 bases remaining between them. This CDR3 has 15 residues. CDR1 is MNHEY, CDR2 SVGAGI, per germline. As DNA, the CDR3 is TGTGCCAGCAGTTACTCCCAGGGGAGGGCCTACGAGCAGTACTTC. Protein: CASSYSQGRAYEQYF.

The chain joins TRBV7-2 to TRBJ1-6, with D tentatively TRBD1 (5 bases). V lost 1 base and J lost 8, with 12 bases in between. Germline lookup yields CDR1 SGHTA and CDR2 FQGNSA. The CDR3 is 15 amino acids. The DNA of the CDR3 is TGTGCCAGCAGCTTAGTTGCAGGGCGAGATTCACCCCTCCACTTT. Translated: CASSLVAGRDSPLHF.

The CDR3 loop reads CASTGLAGIRSETQYF. CDR3 sequence (DNA): TGTGCCAGCACCGGACTAGCGGGGATACGGTCAGAGACCCAGTACTTC. V usage is TRBV5-6 and J usage is TRBJ2-5, with TRBD2 identical over 12 bases. V gave up 6 bases and J gave up 4 bases; unmatched junction bases: 10. The germline gives CDR1 SGHDT, CDR2 YYEEEE. The CDR3 runs 16 residues. The variable domain in full, completed from reference TRBV5-6 and TRBJ2-5, reads DAGVTQSPTHLIKTRGQQVTLRCSPKSGHDTVSWYQQALGQGPQFIFQYYEEEERQRGNFPDRFSGHQFPNYSSELNVNALLLGDSALYLCASTGLAGIRSETQYFGPGTRLLVL.

The V gene is TRBV9, the J gene TRBJ1-2; D is unclear. Deletions cut 4 bases from V and 3 bases from J, with 10 bases between. Germline CDR1 and CDR2: SGDLS and YYNGEE. The CDR3 covers 13 residues. In DNA, the CDR3 is TGTGCCAGCAGCTCTGACGGAGACTATGGCTACACCTTC. Translated, it gives CASSSDGDYGYTF. The whole variable domain, filled in from reference TRBV9 and TRBJ1-2, reads DSGVTQTPKHLITATGQRVTLRCSPRSGDLSVYWYQQSLDQGLQFLIQYYNGEERAKGNILERFSAQQFPDLHSELNLSSLELGDSALYFCASSSDGDYGYTFGSGTRLTVV.

This clone showed up just a few times. The rearrangement uses TRBV6-1 and TRBJ2-7; 8 nucleotides agree with TRBD1. V lost 1 base to trimming and J lost 4 bases; unmatched junction nucleotides: 6. Per the germline V gene, CDR1 is MNHNS and CDR2 is SASEGT. The CDR3 is made up of 15 amino acids. CDR3 protein: CASSEEGQATYEQYF. CDR3 in DNA: TGTGCCAGCAGTGAAGAGGGACAGGCCACATACGAGCAGTACTTC.

This clone was detected only once. The chain couples TRBV6-2 or TRBV6-3 to TRBJ1-1, with unresolved D. Trimming pared 6 bases from V and 0 bases from J, leaving 8 bases between. This CDR3 has 13 residues. CDR1 and CDR2 from the germline V gene are MNHEY and SVGEGT. The CDR3 DNA follows: TGTGCCAGCAGCCCCACAGTGAACACTGAAGCTTTCTTT. Residues: CASSPTVNTEAFF.

This clone appeared a single time. This chain connects TRBV29-1 to TRBJ1-1, with 7 bases that match TRBD1. The CDR3 extends over 12 amino acids. Looked up from germline, CDR1 is SQVTM and CDR2 is ANQGSEA. After removal of 3 bases from V and 6 bases from J, the junction contained 4 bases not matched to a gene. The CDR3 bases are TGCAGCGTTGACAGGGGGAGCGCTGAAGCTTTCTTT. Translated: CSVDRGSAEAFF. The full variable domain, with the rest looked up from reference TRBV29-1 and TRBJ1-1, is SAVISQKPSRDICQRGTSLTIQCQVDSQVTMMFWYRQQPGQSLTLIATANQGSEATYESGFVIDKFPISRPNLTFSTLTVSNMSPEDSSIYLCSVDRGSAEAFFGQGTRLTVV.

The chain has TRBV9 and TRBJ1-4; D is uncertain. Germline V gives CDR1 SGDLS, CDR2 YYNGEE. The CDR3 length is 15 residues. The V gene lost 0 bases and the J gene lost 8 bases, with 14 bases spanning the gap. The CDR3 DNA reads as TGTGCCAGCAGCGTAGAGGCAGCCTCGAGGGAAAAACTGTTTTTT. Translating gives CASSVEAASREKLFF.

The V gene is TRBV19, the J gene TRBJ2-2; D possibly corresponds to TRBD1 (8 bases). Germline CDR1 is LNHDA and CDR2 is SQIVND (reference sequence). CDR3 size: 17 residues. The V gene lost 6 bases and the J gene lost 2 bases, with 19 bases spanning the gap. DNA for the CDR3: TGTGCCAGTAGGGGAGGGACAGGCTTTTCAAACACCGGGGAGCTGTTTTTT. The encoded protein is CASRGGTGFSNTGELFF.

The genes are TRBV7-9 and TRBJ2-5; 7 bases are a match to TRBD2. The CDR3 sequence is 15 residues long. Germline V CDR1 and CDR2: SEHNR, FQNEAQ (reference sequence). The J segment lost 4 bases and the V segment lost 1 base, leaving 6 bases of the junction unmatched. CDR3 protein: CASSLEAGQRETQYF. DNA for the CDR3: TGTGCCAGCAGCTTAGAAGCGGGGCAGAGAGAGACCCAGTACTTC.

The DNA for the CDR3 is TGTGCCAGCAGTGTCGGACTAGCGGGGCGGTACGAGCAGTACTTC. This translates into CASSVGLAGRYEQYF. This chain connects TRBV2 to TRBJ2-7; 12 bases match TRBD2. The junction had 5 bases not matched to a gene; V was cut back by 4 bases and J by 4 bases. CDR1 is SNHLY and CDR2 is FYNNEI in the germline V gene. CDR3 length: 15 amino acids.

The rearrangement uses TRBV5-1 and TRBJ2-1, with a tentative D call TRBD1 (6 bases). The V end was cut by 0 bases, the J end by 6 bases, with 16 bases between. This CDR3 is built from 16 residues. Germline lookup yields CDR1 SGHRS and CDR2 YFSETQ. This chain's CDR3 is CASSLAGSGVPNEQFF. The CDR3 nucleotides read TGCGCCAGCAGCTTGGCCGGGTCAGGGGTACCCAATGAGCAGTTCTTC.

V is TRBV4-1 and J is TRBJ2-3, with D possibly TRBD2 on 5 matching bases. The V and J ends lost 0 bases and 4 bases respectively, with 11 bases between them. Germline lookup yields CDR1 MGHRA and CDR2 YSYEKL. This CDR3 is built from 15 residues. CDR3 amino acids: CASSQDSRVPDTQYF. CDR3 bases: TGCGCCAGCAGCCAAGACTCGAGGGTCCCAGATACGCAGTATTTT.

The rearrangement links TRBV11-2 to TRBJ1-5; perhaps TRBD1 as D (5 bases). The germline gives CDR1 SGHAT, CDR2 FQNNGV. The CDR3 is 17 residues long. V was clipped by 5 bases and J by 6 bases, with 23 bases between them. CDR3 coding DNA: TGTGCCAGCAGCCCAGCTGGTTTAGCGGGCGGGGCTCAGCCCCAGCATTTT. Translated, it gives CASSPAGLAGGAQPQHF.

The V call is TRBV3-1 (or the pseudogene TRBV3-2), the J call TRBJ2-1, with D uncertain. The germline V gene encodes CDR1 LGHDT and CDR2 YNNKEL (reference sequence). The V gene lost 3 bases and the J gene lost 5 bases, with 5 bases spanning the gap. There are 12 residues in the CDR3. CDR3 nucleotide sequence: TGTGCCAGCAGCCATCAGGACAATGAGCAGTTCTTC. Translation: CASSHQDNEQFF.

The V and J genes are TRBV6-5 and TRBJ1-5; the D is unclear. This CDR3 has 15 residues. The germline CDR1 and CDR2 sequences are MNHEY and SVGAGI. The ends were cut back, 6 bases at V and 0 bases at J, with 12 bases in the middle. CDR3 sequence reads: CASRPGPNSNQPQHF. In DNA, the CDR3 is TGTGCCAGCAGGCCAGGCCCCAATAGCAATCAGCCCCAGCATTTT.

This clone showed up just once. The gene calls are TRBV15 and TRBJ1-4; 9 positions agree with TRBD1. This CDR3 is 15 amino acids long. The V gene's germline CDR1 is LNHNV and CDR2 YYDKDF (reference sequence). V lost 5 bases, J lost 7 bases, and 8 bases stayed unmatched. The CDR3 DNA reads as TGTGCCACCAGCGCTCCGGGACAGGGAGGTGAAAAACTGTTTTTT. It yields the protein CATSAPGQGGEKLFF.